This entry describes one T cell receptor (beta chain). This CDR3 is built from 13 residues. Trimming removed 1 base at V and 8 bases at J, with 14 bases between. Germline V lookup: CDR1 GTSNPN, CDR2 SVGIG (reference sequence). This specimen belongs to a study of blood T cell repertoires in COVID-19. For the study at large: PBMCs, B-cell-depleted T cells, or T cells provided the cDNA or gDNA that made up the material.

Everyone who took part was roughly 18 to 89 years old, and they came from about 25 US areas. The method was immunoSEQ multiplex PCR; TCRdb's version includes in-frame clones alone and lacks a portion of them. This sample yields 300,000 to 350,000 clones, of which approximately 88% are seen a single time; about 4.7% belongs to the top ten. The TCR sequence derives from a man younger than 45 who had recovered from COVID-19. This chain uses TRBV30 with TRBJ1-2; D is perhaps TRBD1 (6 bases). The sample comprised PBMCs or T cells enriched from blood (not recorded which). The CDR3 loop reads CAWSGTALGGYTF. In DNA form, the CDR3 reads TGTGCCTGGAGTGGGACAGCCCTCGGGGGCTACACCTTC.